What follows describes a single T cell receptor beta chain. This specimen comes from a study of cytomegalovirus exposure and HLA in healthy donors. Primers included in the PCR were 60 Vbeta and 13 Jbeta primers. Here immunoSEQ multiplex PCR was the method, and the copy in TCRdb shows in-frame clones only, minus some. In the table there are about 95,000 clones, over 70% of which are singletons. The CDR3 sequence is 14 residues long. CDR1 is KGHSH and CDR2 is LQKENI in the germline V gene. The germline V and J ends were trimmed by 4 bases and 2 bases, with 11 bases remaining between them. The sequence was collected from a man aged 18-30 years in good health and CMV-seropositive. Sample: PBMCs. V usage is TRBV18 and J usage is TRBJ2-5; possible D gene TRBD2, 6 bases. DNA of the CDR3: TGTGCCAGCTCACTTGGCGGGGTTCAAGAGACCCAGTACTTC. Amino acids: CASSLGGVQETQYF.